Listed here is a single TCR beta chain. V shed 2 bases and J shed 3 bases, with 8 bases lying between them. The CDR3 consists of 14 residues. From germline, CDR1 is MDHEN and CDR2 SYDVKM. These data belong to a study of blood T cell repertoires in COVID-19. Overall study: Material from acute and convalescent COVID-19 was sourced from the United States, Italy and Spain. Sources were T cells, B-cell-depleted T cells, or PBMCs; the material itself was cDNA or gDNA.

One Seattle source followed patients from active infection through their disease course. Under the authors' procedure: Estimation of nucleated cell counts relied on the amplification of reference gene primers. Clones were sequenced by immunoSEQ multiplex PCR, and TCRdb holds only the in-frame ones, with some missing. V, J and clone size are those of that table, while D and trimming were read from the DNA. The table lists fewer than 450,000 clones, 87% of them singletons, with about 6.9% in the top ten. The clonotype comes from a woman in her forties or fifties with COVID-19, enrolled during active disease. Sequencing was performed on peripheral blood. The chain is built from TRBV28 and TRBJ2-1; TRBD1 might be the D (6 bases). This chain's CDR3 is CASSLRGHYNEQFF. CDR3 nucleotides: TGTGCCAGCAGTTTAAGGGGACACTACAATGAGCAGTTCTTC.